A selection of T cell receptor beta chains follows, all from one sample in a study of OX40 agonist ivuxolimab in advanced cancers. The table came from immunoSEQ multiplex PCR; TCRdb's copy has only in-frame clones and leaves some out. The sample includes under 20,000 clones, 70% to 75% of them seen just once. The sequenced sample was CD4+ or CD8+ T cells sorted from blood, obtained in a trial of the OX40 agonist ivuxolimab. The receptors shown here come from an adult with an advanced solid tumor such as melanoma, head and neck, liver or kidney cancer. CDR3s include the opening cysteine and the closing phenylalanine or tryptophan. The D gene is left open where the match is weak. Part of the rows lack a size; the others show once, few, many or a class for expanded clones.

.,TRBJ1-5,TRBV6-5,TRBD1,CASSPEGQSNQPQHF,TGTGCCAGCAGTCCCGAGGGACAGAGCAATCAGCCCCAGCATTTT
.,TRBJ2-2,TRBV4-3,.,CASSQEGGTGELFF,TGCGCCAGCAGCCAAGAAGGGGGCACCGGGGAGCTGTTTTTT
many,TRBJ1-1,TRBV19,.,CASSIGLSTEAFF,TGTGCCAGTAGTATAGGACTGAGCACTGAAGCTTTCTTT
.,TRBJ2-1,TRBV2,.,CATLPGQSYNEQFF,TGTGCCACCCTACCCGGACAGAGCTACAATGAGCAGTTCTTC
.,TRBJ2-7,TRBV6-5,TRBD2,CASSYDSGRSYEQYF,TGTGCCAGCAGTTACGACAGCGGGAGATCCTACGAGCAGTACTTC
.,TRBJ2-7,TRBV28,TRBD2,CASSLETSAIPYEQYF,TGTGCCAGCAGTTTAGAAACTAGCGCGATTCCCTACGAGCAGTACTTC
.,TRBJ2-5,TRBV19,TRBD2,CASSPSLGRGETQYF,TGTGCCAGTAGTCCGAGCCTAGGGCGGGGGGAGACCCAGTACTTC
.,TRBJ2-2,TRBV5-1,.,CASSFATEAGELFF,TGCGCCAGCAGCTTTGCGACCGAAGCCGGGGAGCTGTTTTTT
.,TRBJ2-2,TRBV19,.,CASILEPDTGELFF,TGTGCCAGTATCCTTGAGCCCGACACCGGGGAGCTGTTTTTT
.,TRBJ2-1,TRBV2,.,CASMLGYNEQFF,TGTGCCAGCATGCTAGGGTACAATGAGCAGTTCTTC
.,TRBJ2-2,TRBV6-1,.,CASRDGELFF,TGTGCCAGCAGAGACGGGGAGCTGTTTTTT
few,TRBJ2-1,TRBV5-5,.,CASSLGGVVDEQFF,TGTGCCAGCAGCTTGGGAGGGGTCGTAGATGAGCAGTTCTTC
.,TRBJ1-1,TRBV4-3,.,CASSQEQDEAFF,TGCGCCAGCAGCCAAGAGCAAGATGAAGCTTTCTTT
.,TRBJ2-5,TRBV9,.,CASSPVPPGKETQYF,TGTGCCAGCAGCCCAGTGCCCCCGGGGAAAGAGACCCAGTACTTC
.,TRBJ2-2,TRBV5-1,.,CASMKANTGELFF,TGCGCCAGCATGAAGGCAAACACCGGGGAGCTGTTTTTT
once,TRBJ1-1,TRBV29-1,.,CSAYGGRGEAFF,TGCAGCGCCTATGGGGGGCGAGGTGAAGCTTTCTTT
few,TRBJ2-1,TRBV11-2,TRBD2,CASSYPPSGTSDEQFF,TGTGCCAGCAGCTACCCTCCTAGCGGGACTTCTGATGAGCAGTTCTTC